Below, 3 T cell receptor beta chains from the same sample are listed, as sequenced in a study of shared clonotypes between healthy human individuals. Only in-frame clones appear in the TCRdb table, and some are missing; sequencing was by immunoSEQ multiplex PCR. The sample contains about a million clones, about three quarters of which appear only once. The material sequenced was memory CD4+ T cells sorted from blood. Indicated subset: CD45RA-negative fraction. The receptors shown here come from a man aged 18-30 years in good health.

The chain carries TRBV5-6 and TRBJ2-1, with 10 bases fitting TRBD2. In germline, CDR1 is SGHDT, CDR2 YYEEEE. V gave up 0 bases and J gave up 4 bases; unmatched junction bases: 10. The CDR3 has 18 residues. The CDR3 here is CASSLVLAGAGPYNEQFF. CDR3 bases: TGTGCCAGCAGCTTGGTTCTAGCGGGGGCGGGTCCTTACAATGAGCAGTTCTTC. The complete variable domain, with remaining parts taken from reference TRBV5-6 and TRBJ2-1, reads DAGVTQSPTHLIKTRGQQVTLRCSPKSGHDTVSWYQQALGQGPQFIFQYYEEEERQRGNFPDRFSGHQFPNYSSELNVNALLLGDSALYLCASSLVLAGAGPYNEQFFGPGTRLTVL.

The V call is TRBV4-3, the J call TRBJ2-1, with D tentatively TRBD1 or TRBD2 (5 bases each). Per germline, CDR1 LGHNA and CDR2 YSLEER. CDR3 length: 14 amino acids. The V end lost 5 bases, the J end lost 3 bases, and 11 bases lay between the germline ends. The CDR3 DNA follows: TGCGCCAGCAGCACTAGGGGAAGCTACAATGAGCAGTTCTTC. Its translation: CASSTRGSYNEQFF.

The chain has TRBV6-5 and TRBJ1-1; D is perhaps TRBD1 (5 bases). The CDR3 runs 14 residues. V was trimmed by 7 bases and J by 7 bases, leaving 19 bases between them. CDR1 and CDR2 (germline): MNHEY, SVGAGI. Here the CDR3 reads CASTADGGAGEAFF. In nucleotides, the CDR3 is TGTGCCAGCACCGCAGATGGGGGAGCAGGTGAAGCTTTCTTT.